The 23 T cell receptor beta chains in this list originate from one sample, sequenced in a study of blood T cells in healthy people across ages. The authors ran a second PCR of about 7 to 12 cycles using a sample-barcoded 5' primer and a J-beta primer mix. TCRdb analysed the 5' RACE reads with MiXCR anew, one entry per CDR3 protein. The sample carries about a million distinct CDR3 sequences, around 49% recorded once. Sequenced material: blood. Receptor source: a man aged 25 to 45 in good health.

This clonotype came up once. The rearrangement uses TRBV7-9 and TRBJ1-2; no firm D call. Germline V lookup: CDR1 SEHNR, CDR2 FQNEAQ (reference sequence). CDR3 length: 14 residues. Between the trimmed V and J ends, which lost 2 bases and 0 bases, there was a span of 7 bases. CDR3 nucleotide sequence: TGTGCCAGCAGCTTAAGCCAGGCTAACTATGGCTACACCTTC. Protein: CASSLSQANYGYTF.

The rearrangement uses TRBV20-1 and TRBJ2-1; 7 positions match TRBD1. Trimming took 4 bases from V and 4 from J; bases not matched to a gene: 7. Germline V gives CDR1 DFQATT, CDR2 SNEGSKA (reference sequence). The CDR3 spans 14 residues. Here the CDR3 reads CSAKADRTYNEQFF. DNA for the CDR3: TGCAGTGCTAAAGCGGACAGGACTTACAATGAGCAGTTCTTC.

V usage is TRBV21-1 and J usage is TRBJ1-1. TRBV21-1 represents a pseudogene. CDR3 length equals 13 residues. DNA of the CDR3: TGTGCCAGCAGCTCCGAGGAGGCTGATGAAGCTTTCTTT. This gives the protein CASSSEEADEAFF.

This clonotype was counted between two and nine times. The rearrangement links TRBV20-1 to TRBJ2-3; a weak D match, TRBD2 (5 bases). CDR3 length: 19 amino acids. V lost 6 bases, J lost 4 bases, and 32 bases lay in between. CDR1 is DFQATT and CDR2 is SNEGSKA in the germline V gene (reference sequence). The CDR3 DNA sequence: TGCAGTGCGAAAGGGCCCCTAACTGGCCAGGACTGGGGAGCAGATACGCAGTATTTT. Protein sequence: CSAKGPLTGQDWGADTQYF.

This chain joins TRBV12-3 or TRBV12-4 and TRBJ2-1, with D perhaps matching TRBD1 (6 bases). V lost 7 bases and J lost 8, with 12 bases in between. This CDR3 has 12 residues. The CDR3 spells CASKGGGDEQFF. DNA of the CDR3: TGTGCCAGCAAAGGGGGTGGCGATGAGCAGTTCTTC.

The rearrangement links TRBV20-1 to TRBJ2-5, with D perhaps being TRBD1 or TRBD2 (6 bases each). V was shortened by 3 bases and J by 7 bases, with 18 bases between the two germline ends. Germline V gene sequence: CDR1 DFQATT, CDR2 SNEGSKA (reference sequence). This CDR3 contains 14 residues. CDR3 loop: CSASPMGGIGTQYF. The DNA for the CDR3 is TGCAGTGCTAGCCCAATGGGGGGCATCGGGACCCAGTACTTC.

There are many counts of this clonotype. V is TRBV7-8 and J is TRBJ2-7, with D possibly being TRBD2 (7 bases). The CDR3 length is 15 residues. Germline V gene data show CDR1 as SGHVS and CDR2 as FQNEAQ. V was cut by 1 base and J by 4 bases, with 14 bases left in between. CDR3 residues: CASSLVAGASYEQYF. The CDR3 DNA reads as TGTGCCAGCAGCTTAGTGGCGGGGGCTTCATACGAGCAGTACTTC. The entire variable domain, with the rest obtained from reference TRBV7-8 and TRBJ2-7, is as follows: GAGVSQSPRYKVAKRGQDVALRCDPISGHVSLFWYQQALGQGPEFLTYFQNEAQLDKSGLPSDRFFAERPEGSVSTLKIQRTQQEDSAVYLCASSLVAGASYEQYFGPGTRLTVT.

The chain is built from TRBV3-1 and TRBJ1-2; the D is unclear. Germline values: CDR1 LGHDT, CDR2 YNNKEL (reference sequence). V lost 0 bases and J lost 5, with 10 bases in between. This CDR3 has 14 amino acids. The DNA for the CDR3 is TGTGCCAGCAGCCAAGATAGACCAGCATATGGCTACACCTTC. This gives the protein CASSQDRPAYGYTF. Full variable domain (rest looked up from reference TRBV3-1 and TRBJ1-2): DTAVSQTPKYLVTQMGNDKSIKCEQNLGHDTMYWYKQDSKKFLKIMFSYNNKELIINETVPNRFSPKSPDKAHLNLHINSLELGDSAVYFCASSQDRPAYGYTFGSGTRLTVV.

The chain joins TRBV6-5 to TRBJ1-2; D uncertain. CDR3 length equals 13 residues. V lost 4 bases and J lost 2, with 8 bases in between. Germline-derived CDR1 and CDR2 are MNHEY and SVGAGI. CDR3 DNA: TGTGCCAGCAGTTCCTCGCGCAACTATGGCTACACCTTC. It is translated as CASSSSRNYGYTF.

The chain uses TRBV9 and TRBJ2-5; the match to TRBD2 covers 7 bases. The V and J ends lost 4 bases and 4 bases, in that order; junction bases with no gene match: 13. This CDR3 has 16 residues. CDR1 is SGDLS and CDR2 is YYNGEE in the germline V gene. Here the CDR3 reads CASSPRGGASGETQYF. CDR3 coding DNA: TGTGCCAGCAGCCCCCGAGGTGGGGCTAGCGGAGAGACCCAGTACTTC.

This chain connects TRBV7-2 to TRBJ2-1, with D tentatively TRBD1 (6 bases). The germline V and J ends were trimmed by 5 bases and 10 bases, with 18 bases remaining between them. Germline CDR1 and CDR2: SGHTA and FQGNSA. The length of the CDR3 is 14 residues. The CDR3 loop is CASSPLGGGKEQFF. Written as DNA, the CDR3 is TGTGCCAGCAGCCCCCTAGGTGGGGGCAAAGAGCAGTTCTTC.

This clonotype has at least ten counts. This chain uses TRBV12-3 or TRBV12-4 with TRBJ2-1; 13 bases map to TRBD2. The CDR3 totals 15 residues. V gave up 8 bases and J gave up 4 bases; unmatched junction bases: 5. In DNA, the CDR3 is TGTGCCAGCCGGACTAGCGGGGGCCAATACAATGAGCAGTTCTTC. This sequence encodes CASRTSGGQYNEQFF.

This clonotype was observed a handful of times. The chain uses TRBV7-3 and TRBJ1-1, with 7 bases that match TRBD1. The CDR3 runs 15 residues. Germline V gives CDR1 SGHTA, CDR2 FQGTGA. J was trimmed by 0 bases and V by 2 bases; bases with no gene match: 3. CDR3 region: CASSLEQGMNTEAFF. The CDR3 nucleotides are TGTGCCAGCAGCTTAGAACAGGGGATGAACACTGAAGCTTTCTTT.

This clonotype was counted between two and nine times. The chain employs TRBV9 and TRBJ2-1; 12 nucleotides match TRBD2. CDR3 size: 15 residues. Looked up from germline, CDR1 is SGDLS and CDR2 is YYNGEE. The V and J ends lost 4 bases and 4 bases, in that order; junction bases with no gene match: 3. The CDR3, as DNA: TGTGCCAGCAGCACTAGCGGGGGGACTTACAATGAGCAGTTCTTC. Protein product: CASSTSGGTYNEQFF.

The CDR3 DNA sequence: TGTGCCAGCAGCCCGTGGAGGACCTACGAGCAGTACTTC. Protein sequence: CASSPWRTYEQYF. The V call is TRBV5-4, the J call TRBJ2-5; TRBD2 might be the D (5 bases). The J call may not be correct, given that the DNA end is closer to TRBJ2-7. The CDR3 is made up of 13 amino acids. Germline V lookup: CDR1 SGHNT, CDR2 YYREEE (reference sequence).

This clonotype was counted ten times or more. The chain has TRBV12-3 or TRBV12-4 and TRBJ1-2; D unclear. V dropped 3 bases and J dropped 2 bases, with 7 bases sitting between them. This CDR3 region has 13 residues. In DNA, the CDR3 is TGTGCCAGCAGTTTCGGCATAAACTATGGCTACACCTTC. This translates into CASSFGINYGYTF.

The chain links TRBV5-1 to TRBJ1-2; 7 positions match TRBD1. CDR3 length equals 16 residues. Germline CDR1 and CDR2: SGHRS and YFSETQ. V lost 4 bases to trimming and J lost 4 bases; unmatched junction nucleotides: 13. The CDR3 here is CASSPTQTGNLYGYTF. The CDR3 DNA follows: TGCGCCAGCAGCCCGACTCAGACAGGGAACCTCTATGGCTACACCTTC. Drawing the rest from reference TRBV5-1 and TRBJ1-2, the complete variable domain is KAGVTQTPRYLIKTRGQQVTLSCSPISGHRSVSWYQQTPGQGLQFLFEYFSETQRNKGNFPGRFSGRQFSNSRSEMNVSTLELGDSALYLCASSPTQTGNLYGYTFGSGTRLTVV.

This clonotype was seen more than once but under ten times. This chain's CDR3 is CASTATRPTYEQYF. CDR3 DNA sequence: TGTGCCAGCACCGCCACCCGGCCTACCTACGAGCAGTACTTC. The J gene is TRBJ2-7, the V gene TRBV28, with D unresolved. V was trimmed by 7 bases and J by 2 bases, leaving 15 bases between them. The CDR3 extends over 14 amino acids. CDR1 is MDHEN and CDR2 is SYDVKM in the germline V gene.

This clonotype occurred a few times. The chain combines TRBV12-3 or TRBV12-4 with TRBJ2-6; D not certain. V was cut by 6 bases and J by 3 bases, with 6 bases left in between. The CDR3 extends over 13 amino acids. CDR3: CASRLVGANVLTF. The CDR3, as DNA: TGTGCCAGCAGACTCGTTGGGGCCAACGTCCTGACTTTC.

The chain employs TRBV3-1 and TRBJ2-7; TRBD2 matches 12 bases. The J call could be wrong; TRBJ2-5 is a better fit for the DNA end. Per germline, CDR1 LGHDT and CDR2 YNNKEL (reference sequence). The CDR3 is 16 amino acids. The CDR3 sequence is CASSQERTSGEETQYF. In nucleotides, the CDR3 is TGTGCCAGCAGCCAAGAGAGGACTAGCGGGGAAGAGACCCAGTACTTC.

This clonotype was observed a few times. The chain recombines TRBV3-1 with TRBJ1-6; D remains ambiguous. Germline assignment: CDR1 LGHDT and CDR2 YNNKEL (reference sequence). The CDR3 length is 14 residues. Trimming stripped 5 bases from V and 7 bases from J, with 12 bases between. The CDR3 spells CASSKEGGNSPLHF. The CDR3 DNA is TGTGCCAGCAGCAAGGAGGGCGGCAATTCACCCCTCCACTTT. Full variable domain (rest looked up from reference TRBV3-1 and TRBJ1-6): DTAVSQTPKYLVTQMGNDKSIKCEQNLGHDTMYWYKQDSKKFLKIMFSYNNKELIINETVPNRFSPKSPDKAHLNLHINSLELGDSAVYFCASSKEGGNSPLHFGNGTRLTVT.

The rearrangement links TRBV20-1 to TRBJ2-5; 13 positions agree with TRBD2. V was pared by 3 bases and J by 0 bases, with 1 base of the junction left unmatched. The CDR3 extends over 15 amino acids. Per germline, CDR1 DFQATT and CDR2 SNEGSKA (reference sequence). The CDR3 sequence: CSARGTSGNQETQYF. In DNA form, the CDR3 reads TGCAGTGCTAGGGGGACTAGCGGGAACCAAGAGACCCAGTACTTC.

CDR3 loop: CASRNMNTEAFF. As DNA, the CDR3 is TGTGCCAGCAGAAACATGAACACTGAAGCTTTCTTT. The V gene is TRBV12-3 or TRBV12-4, the J gene TRBJ1-1, with unresolved D. The CDR3 sequence is 12 residues long. Deletions cut 6 bases from V and 0 bases from J, with 5 bases between.